The clone carrying this TCR beta chain was detected many times. Its specificity is unknown. The authors produced TCR alpha and TCR beta cDNA libraries with sample barcodes and UMIs by 5'RACE using constant-segment primers. TCRdb itself ran the 5' RACE reads through MiXCR, one entry per CDR3 protein. Of under 350,000 distinct CDR3 sequences listed, 15% to 20% are singletons. The CDR3 covers 13 residues. Trimming removed 2 bases from V and 10 bases from J, with 15 bases in between. CDR1 and CDR2 from the germline V gene are SGHNT and YYREEE (reference sequence). The data derive from a study of T-cell memory formation after mild COVID-19. Whole-study context: Each donor largely had its own TCR clusters.

Study results and limitations: Day 15 to 85 contracting clones showed balanced CD4/CD8; day 15 to 37 expanders favored CD4+. In pre-infection memory, a portion of responding clones appeared, which suggested that cross-reactive memory joined.

The chain recombines TRBV5-4 with TRBJ1-2, with D perhaps matching TRBD1 (6 bases). Sequenced: PBMCs or a T cell subset sorted from them (not recorded which). This clonotype originated in a man between 18 and 35 years old who had mild COVID-19 (a few samples of this study predate the infection). Cell type and time point are not known. The CDR3 loop reads CASSFQTGKVYTF. In nucleotides, the CDR3 is TGTGCCAGCAGCTTTCAGACAGGCAAGGTCTACACCTTC.